The entry below gives a single T cell receptor beta chain sequence along with its context. This entry comes from a study of technical replicates of blood from a few donors. The CDR3 length is 13 residues. Between the trimmed V and J ends, which lost 0 bases and 2 bases, there was a span of 4 bases. Germline CDR1 and CDR2: SGDLS and YYNGEE. The method was immunoSEQ multiplex PCR; TCRdb's version includes in-frame clones alone and lacks a portion of them. The sample gives approximately 51,000 clones, 93% of which show up once; 3.5% to 4.5% is in the top ten. The sequence derives from a human donor in good health. Some clones in this sample may be carry-over from other donors' samples. The chain is built from TRBV9 and TRBJ2-3; the D is unclear. The sequenced sample consisted of PBMCs. CDR3 sequence (DNA): TGTGCCAGCAGCGTAGCCCTCACAGATACGCAGTATTTT. This sequence encodes CASSVALTDTQYF.